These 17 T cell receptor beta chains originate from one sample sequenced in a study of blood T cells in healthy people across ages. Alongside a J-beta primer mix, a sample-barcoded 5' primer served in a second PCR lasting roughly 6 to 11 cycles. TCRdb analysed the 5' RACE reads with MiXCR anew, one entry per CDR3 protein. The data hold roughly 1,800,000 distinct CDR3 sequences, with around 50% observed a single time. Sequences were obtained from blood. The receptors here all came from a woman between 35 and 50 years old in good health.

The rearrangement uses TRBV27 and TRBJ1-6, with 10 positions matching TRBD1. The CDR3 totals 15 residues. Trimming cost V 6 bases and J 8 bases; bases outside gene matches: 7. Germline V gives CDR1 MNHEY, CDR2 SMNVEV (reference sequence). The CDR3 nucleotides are TGTGCCAGCAGACCCCGACAGGGGGCGGATTCACCCCTCCACTTT. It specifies CASRPRQGADSPLHF.

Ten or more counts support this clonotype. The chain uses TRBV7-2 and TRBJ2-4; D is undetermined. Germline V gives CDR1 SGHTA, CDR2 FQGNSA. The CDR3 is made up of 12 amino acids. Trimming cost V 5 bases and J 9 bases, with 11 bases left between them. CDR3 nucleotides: TGTGCCAGCAGCCCACCAGGCCCCATTCAGTACTTC. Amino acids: CASSPPGPIQYF.

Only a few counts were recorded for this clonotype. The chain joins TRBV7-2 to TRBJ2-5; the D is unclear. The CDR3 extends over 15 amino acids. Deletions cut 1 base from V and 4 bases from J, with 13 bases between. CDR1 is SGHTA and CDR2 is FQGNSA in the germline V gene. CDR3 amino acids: CASSLEGLGAETQYF. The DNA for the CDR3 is TGTGCCAGCAGCTTAGAGGGCCTAGGAGCAGAGACCCAGTACTTC.

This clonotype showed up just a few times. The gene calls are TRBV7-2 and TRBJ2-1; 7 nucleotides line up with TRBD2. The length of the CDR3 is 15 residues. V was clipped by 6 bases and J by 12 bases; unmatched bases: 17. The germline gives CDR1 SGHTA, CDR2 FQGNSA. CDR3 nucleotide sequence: TGTGCCAGCAGTGGGCGGACTAGTAGGATTTCAGGGCAGTTCTTC. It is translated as CASSGRTSRISGQFF.

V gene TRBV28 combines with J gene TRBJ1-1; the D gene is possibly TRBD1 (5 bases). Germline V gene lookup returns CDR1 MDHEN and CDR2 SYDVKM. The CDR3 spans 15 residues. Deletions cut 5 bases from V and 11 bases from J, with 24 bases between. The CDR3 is CASSGPGTGESRAFF. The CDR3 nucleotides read TGTGCCAGCAGTGGCCCAGGGACGGGAGAAAGTAGGGCTTTCTTT.

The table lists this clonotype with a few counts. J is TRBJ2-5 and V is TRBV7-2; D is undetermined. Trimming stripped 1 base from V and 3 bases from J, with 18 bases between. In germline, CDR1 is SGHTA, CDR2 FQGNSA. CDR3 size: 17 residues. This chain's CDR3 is CASSLVGPRGPKETQYF. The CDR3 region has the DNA TGTGCCAGCAGCTTAGTAGGGCCCCGCGGCCCAAAAGAGACCCAGTACTTC.

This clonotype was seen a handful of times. CDR3 region: CASSPIGVETQYF. DNA for the CDR3: TGTGCCAGCAGCCCCATAGGGGTAGAGACCCAGTACTTC. This chain connects TRBV7-9 to TRBJ2-5; D might be TRBD1 (5 bases). V gave up 5 bases and J gave up 4 bases, with 11 bases separating them. This CDR3 comprises 13 residues. Germline values: CDR1 SEHNR, CDR2 FQNEAQ (reference sequence). Filled out from reference TRBV7-9 and TRBJ2-5, the complete variable domain reads DTGVSQNPRHKITKRGQNVTFRCDPISEHNRLYWYRQTLGQGPEFLTYFQNEAQLEKSRLLSDRFSAERPKGSFSTLEIQRTEQGDSAMYLCASSPIGVETQYFGPGTRLLVL.

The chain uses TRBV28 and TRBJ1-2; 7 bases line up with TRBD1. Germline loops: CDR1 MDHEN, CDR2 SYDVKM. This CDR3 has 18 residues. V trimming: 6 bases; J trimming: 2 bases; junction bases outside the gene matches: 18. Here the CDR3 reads CASSSGRSTGTRNYGYTF. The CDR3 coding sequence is TGTGCCAGCAGCTCGGGGAGGTCGACAGGGACACGGAACTATGGCTACACCTTC.

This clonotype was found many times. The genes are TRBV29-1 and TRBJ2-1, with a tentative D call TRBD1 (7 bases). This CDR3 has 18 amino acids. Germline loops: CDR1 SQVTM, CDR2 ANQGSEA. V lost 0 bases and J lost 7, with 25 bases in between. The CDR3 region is CSVEDRPPGGHRGNEQFF. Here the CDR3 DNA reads TGCAGCGTTGAAGATAGGCCTCCCGGGGGCCACAGGGGTAATGAGCAGTTCTTC.

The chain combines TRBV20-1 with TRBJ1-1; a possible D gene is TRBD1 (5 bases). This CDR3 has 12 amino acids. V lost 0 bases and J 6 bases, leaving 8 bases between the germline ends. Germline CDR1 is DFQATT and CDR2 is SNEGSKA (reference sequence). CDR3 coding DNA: TGCAGTGCTAGAGATTGGGGACCTGAAGCTTTCTTT. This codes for CSARDWGPEAFF.

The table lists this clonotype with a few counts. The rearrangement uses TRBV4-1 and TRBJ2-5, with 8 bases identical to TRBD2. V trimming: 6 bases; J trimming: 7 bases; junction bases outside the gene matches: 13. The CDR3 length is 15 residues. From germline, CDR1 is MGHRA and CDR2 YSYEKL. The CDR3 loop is CASSLYSGTSVTQYF. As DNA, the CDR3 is TGCGCCAGCAGTCTATACTCCGGGACTAGTGTGACCCAGTACTTC.

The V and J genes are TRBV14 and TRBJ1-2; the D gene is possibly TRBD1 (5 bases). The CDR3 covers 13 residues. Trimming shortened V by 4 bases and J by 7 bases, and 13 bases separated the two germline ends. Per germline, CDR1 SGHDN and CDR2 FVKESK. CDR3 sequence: CASSPGVKSGYTF. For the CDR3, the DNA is TGTGCCAGCAGCCCGGGGGTCAAGAGTGGCTACACCTTC.

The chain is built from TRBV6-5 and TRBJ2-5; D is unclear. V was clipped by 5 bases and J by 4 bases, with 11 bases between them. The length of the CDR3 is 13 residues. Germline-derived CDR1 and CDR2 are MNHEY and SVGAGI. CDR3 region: CASSDGTRETQYF. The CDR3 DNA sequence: TGTGCCAGCAGTGACGGCACCCGAGAGACCCAGTACTTC.

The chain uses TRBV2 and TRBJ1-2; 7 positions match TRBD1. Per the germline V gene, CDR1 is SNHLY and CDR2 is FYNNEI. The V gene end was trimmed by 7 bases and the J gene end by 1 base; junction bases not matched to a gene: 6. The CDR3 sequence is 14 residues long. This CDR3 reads CASIRDSNNYGYTF. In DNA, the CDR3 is TGTGCCAGCATCCGGGACAGCAATAACTATGGCTACACCTTC.

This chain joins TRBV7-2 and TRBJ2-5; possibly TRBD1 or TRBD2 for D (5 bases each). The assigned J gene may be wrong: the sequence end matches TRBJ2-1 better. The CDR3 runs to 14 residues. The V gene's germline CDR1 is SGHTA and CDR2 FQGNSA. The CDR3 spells CASSSSRGQETQFF. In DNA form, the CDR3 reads TGTGCCAGCAGCTCCTCGAGGGGCCAAGAGACCCAGTTCTTC.

CDR3 nucleotides: TGTGCCAGCAGTTCCCCCAGAGGGCCTCTTGAAGAGCAGTACTTC. This translates into CASSSPRGPLEEQYF. J is TRBJ2-4 and V is TRBV28; D is perhaps TRBD2 (5 bases). The V and J ends lost 4 bases and 13 bases respectively, with 23 bases between them. The CDR3 runs to 15 residues. Germline V gene sequence: CDR1 MDHEN, CDR2 SYDVKM.

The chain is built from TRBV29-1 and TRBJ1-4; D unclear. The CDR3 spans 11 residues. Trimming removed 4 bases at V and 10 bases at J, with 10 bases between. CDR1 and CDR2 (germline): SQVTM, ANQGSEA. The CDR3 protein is CSVAENLKLFF. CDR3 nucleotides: TGCAGCGTTGCGGAGAACTTAAAACTGTTTTTT.